This entry is about one TCR beta chain. Antigen: not known. TCRdb ran MiXCR on the 5' RACE reads and lists one entry per CDR3 protein. Of 500,000 to 600,000 distinct CDR3 sequences in the sample, more than 15% were seen once. This entry is derived from a study of T-cell memory formation after mild COVID-19. Study-wide points: Chiefly within CM and EM were the contracting CD4+ clones; CD8+ ones were within EMRA.

Germline CDR1 and CDR2: MNHNS and SASEGT. Trimming removed 10 bases at V and 3 bases at J, with 16 bases between. The CDR3 length is 13 residues. Material for sequencing was PBMCs or a T cell subset sorted from them (not recorded which). The chain has TRBV6-1 and TRBJ2-7; D may be TRBD1 (6 bases). The receptor's source is an adult woman who had mild COVID-19 (a few samples of this study predate the infection). Cell type and time point are not known. The CDR3 bases are TGTGCCACCAGCAGGACAGCGATCTACGAGCAGTACTTC. Translating it yields CATSRTAIYEQYF.